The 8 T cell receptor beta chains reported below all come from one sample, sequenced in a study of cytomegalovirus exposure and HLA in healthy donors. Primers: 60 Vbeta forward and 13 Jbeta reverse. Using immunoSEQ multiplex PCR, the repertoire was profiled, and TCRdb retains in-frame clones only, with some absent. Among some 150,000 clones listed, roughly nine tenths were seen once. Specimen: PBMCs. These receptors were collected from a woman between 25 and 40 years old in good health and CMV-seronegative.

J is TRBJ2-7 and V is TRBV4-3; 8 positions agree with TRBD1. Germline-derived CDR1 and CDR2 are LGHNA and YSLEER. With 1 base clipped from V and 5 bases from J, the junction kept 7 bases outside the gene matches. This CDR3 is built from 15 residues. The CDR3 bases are TGCGCCAGCAGCCAAGTGGCAGGGGGCAGGCACGAGCAGTACTTC. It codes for CASSQVAGGRHEQYF.

DNA of the CDR3: TGTGCCAGCAGTGTCGGACACGTTTCCTACGAGCAGTACTTC. It codes for CASSVGHVSYEQYF. The genes are TRBV6-1 and TRBJ2-7; TRBD1 is a possible D gene (5 bases). CDR3 length equals 14 residues. Germline V gene lookup returns CDR1 MNHNS and CDR2 SASEGT. Trimming removed 4 bases from V and 1 base from J, with 11 bases in between.

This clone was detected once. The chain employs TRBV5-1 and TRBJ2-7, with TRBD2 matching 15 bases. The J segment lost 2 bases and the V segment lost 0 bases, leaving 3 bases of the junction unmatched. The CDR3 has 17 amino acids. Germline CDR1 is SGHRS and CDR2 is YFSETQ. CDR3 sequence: CASSLGTSGRDPYEQYF. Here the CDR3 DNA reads TGCGCCAGCAGCTTGGGGACTAGCGGGAGGGACCCCTACGAGCAGTACTTC. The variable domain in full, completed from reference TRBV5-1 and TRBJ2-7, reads KAGVTQTPRYLIKTRGQQVTLSCSPISGHRSVSWYQQTPGQGLQFLFEYFSETQRNKGNFPGRFSGRQFSNSRSEMNVSTLELGDSALYLCASSLGTSGRDPYEQYFGPGTRLTVT.

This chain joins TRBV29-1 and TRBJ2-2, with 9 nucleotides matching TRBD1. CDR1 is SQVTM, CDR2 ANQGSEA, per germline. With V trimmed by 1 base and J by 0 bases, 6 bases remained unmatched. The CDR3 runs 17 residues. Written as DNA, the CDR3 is TGCAGCGTTGAAGTAGGGAACAGGGGGCCGAACACCGGGGAGCTGTTTTTT. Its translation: CSVEVGNRGPNTGELFF.

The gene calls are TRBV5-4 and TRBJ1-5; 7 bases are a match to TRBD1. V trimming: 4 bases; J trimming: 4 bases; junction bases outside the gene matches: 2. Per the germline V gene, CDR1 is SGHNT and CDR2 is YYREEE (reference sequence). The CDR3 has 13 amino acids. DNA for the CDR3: TGTGCCAGCAGCCCAGGGGGAAATCAGCCCCAGCATTTT. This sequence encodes CASSPGGNQPQHF.

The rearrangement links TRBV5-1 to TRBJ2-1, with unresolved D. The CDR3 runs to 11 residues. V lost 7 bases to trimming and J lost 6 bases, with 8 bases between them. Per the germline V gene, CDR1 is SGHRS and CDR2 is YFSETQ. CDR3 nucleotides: TGCGCCAGCGGAAGAGGCAATGAGCAGTTCTTC. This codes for CASGRGNEQFF.

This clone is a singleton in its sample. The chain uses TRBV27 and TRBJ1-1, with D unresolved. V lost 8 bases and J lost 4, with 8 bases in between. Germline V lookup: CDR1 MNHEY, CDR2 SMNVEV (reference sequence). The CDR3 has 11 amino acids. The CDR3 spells CASRSTTEAFF. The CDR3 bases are TGTGCCAGCCGGTCTACCACTGAAGCTTTCTTT.

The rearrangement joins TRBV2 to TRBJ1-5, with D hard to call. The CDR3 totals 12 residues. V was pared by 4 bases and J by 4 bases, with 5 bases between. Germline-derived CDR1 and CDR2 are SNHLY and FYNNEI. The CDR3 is CASSVGNQPQHF. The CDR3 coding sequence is TGTGCCAGCAGTGTCGGGAATCAGCCCCAGCATTTT.